This T cell receptor beta chain was retrieved from a study of T cells in Graves' hyperthyroidism and ophthalmopathy. Details on this clonotype: No antigen is known for it.

Reasons for excluding patients were uncontrolled infection, other autoimmune disease, pregnancy or lactation. Fresh peripheral blood, around 10 ml of it, supplied the PBMCs. Study findings and constraints: Before onset, by a median of approximately 6.8 months, the model predicted ophthalmopathy. A 13 V-J signature model discriminated ophthalmopathy versus stable hyperthyroidism.

TCR beta CDR3 sequences were amplified from RNA transcripts. With the HTBI primer set, the TCR CDR3 went through a first round of RT-PCR. One entry per CDR3 protein, called by TCRdb with MiXCR from the multiplex PCR reads. This sample carries about 720,000 distinct CDR3 sequences, 18% of them seen once, and the ten largest clones take around 17%. The sample comprised blood. This clonotype originated in a woman in her 50s with Graves' hyperthyroidism that later progressed to Graves' ophthalmopathy.

The CDR3 DNA sequence: TGCGCCAGCAGCCCCCCTCCGCGGGGGTTCTCCTACAATGAGCAGTTCTTC. Its protein is CASSPPPRGFSYNEQFF. The chain has TRBV4-1 and TRBJ2-1; TRBD2 matches at 7 bases. V gave up 4 bases and J gave up 0 bases; unmatched junction bases: 9. The germline V gene has CDR1 MGHRA and CDR2 YSYEKL. CDR3 size: 17 residues.